This T cell receptor (beta chain) was identified during a study of shared clonotypes between healthy human individuals. Study-level points and caveats: The study sampled only blood, and tissue repertoires likely differ. Shared clonotypes across all four donors exceeded non-shared ones in generation probability.

A note on this clone: Its antigen is still unknown.

In germline, CDR1 is MNHNS, CDR2 SASEGT. The CDR3 loop spans 16 amino acids. Trimming removed 1 base from V and 3 bases from J; junction bases left unmatched: 5. Deep-level assay runs were performed. Assay used: immunoSEQ multiplex PCR; TCRdb lists only in-frame clones, some missing. Of approximately 980,000 clones in the sample, 60% to 85% were seen once. The clonotype was recovered from a man younger than 35 in good health. The J gene is TRBJ2-5, the V gene TRBV6-1, with 10 bases fitting TRBD2. Sequenced material: memory CD4+ T cells sorted from blood. The subset here: CD45RA-negative fraction. DNA of the CDR3: TGTGCCAGCAGTGAAGGCCTAGCGGGGGTGAAAGAGACCCAGTACTTC. It codes for CASSEGLAGVKETQYF.